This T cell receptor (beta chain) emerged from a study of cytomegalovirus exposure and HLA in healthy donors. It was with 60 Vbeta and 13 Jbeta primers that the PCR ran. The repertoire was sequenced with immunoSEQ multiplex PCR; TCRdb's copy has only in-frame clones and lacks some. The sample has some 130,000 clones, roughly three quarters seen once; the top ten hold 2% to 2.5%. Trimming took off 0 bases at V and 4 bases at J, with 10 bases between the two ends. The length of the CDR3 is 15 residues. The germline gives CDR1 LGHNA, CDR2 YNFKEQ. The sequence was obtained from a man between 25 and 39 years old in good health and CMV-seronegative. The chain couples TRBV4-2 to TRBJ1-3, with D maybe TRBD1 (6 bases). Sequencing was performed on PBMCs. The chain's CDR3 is CASSQDRGQGNTIYF. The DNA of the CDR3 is TGTGCCAGCAGCCAAGACAGGGGACAAGGAAACACCATATATTTT.